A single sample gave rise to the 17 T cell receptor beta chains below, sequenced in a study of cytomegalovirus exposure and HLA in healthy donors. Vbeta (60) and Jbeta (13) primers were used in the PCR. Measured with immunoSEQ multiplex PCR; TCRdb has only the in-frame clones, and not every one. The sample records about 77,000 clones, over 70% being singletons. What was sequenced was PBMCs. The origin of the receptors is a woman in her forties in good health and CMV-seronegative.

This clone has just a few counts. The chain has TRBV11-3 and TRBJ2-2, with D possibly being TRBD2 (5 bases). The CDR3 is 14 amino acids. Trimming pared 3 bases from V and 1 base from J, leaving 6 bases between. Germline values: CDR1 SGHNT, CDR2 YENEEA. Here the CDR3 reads CASSLSGNTGELFF. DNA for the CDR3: TGTGCCAGCAGCTTGAGCGGGAACACCGGGGAGCTGTTTTTT.

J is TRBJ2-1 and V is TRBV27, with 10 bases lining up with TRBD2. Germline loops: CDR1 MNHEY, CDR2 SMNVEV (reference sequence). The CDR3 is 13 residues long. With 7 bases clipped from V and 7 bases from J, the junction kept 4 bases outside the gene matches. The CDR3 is CASTSGSRNEQFF. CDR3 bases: TGTGCCAGCACTAGCGGGAGCAGAAATGAGCAGTTCTTC.

The CDR3 sequence is CASSLFTTGGRTEAFF. The CDR3 nucleotides read TGTGCCAGCAGCTTGTTTACGACAGGGGGCAGGACTGAAGCTTTCTTT. The V call is TRBV11-2, the J call TRBJ1-1, with 10 bases identical to TRBD1. V lost 3 bases to trimming and J lost 5 bases; unmatched junction nucleotides: 9. There are 16 residues in the CDR3. Germline CDR1 SGHAT, CDR2 FQNNGV.

The CDR3 nucleotides are TGTGCCACCAGCAGAGATCTGGCGCGGGAGGGGCAGACCCAGTACTTC. Protein: CATSRDLAREGQTQYF. V gene TRBV15 combines with J gene TRBJ2-5; 9 bases align to TRBD2. The trim removed 0 bases at V and 6 bases at J, leaving 8 bases unmatched. Germline V gives CDR1 LNHNV, CDR2 YYDKDF (reference sequence). There are 16 residues in the CDR3.

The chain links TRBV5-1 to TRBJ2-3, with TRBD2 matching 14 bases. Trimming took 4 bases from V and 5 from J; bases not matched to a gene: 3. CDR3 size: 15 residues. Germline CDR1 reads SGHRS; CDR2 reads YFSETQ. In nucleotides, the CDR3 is TGCGCCAGCAGCCCAGGGACTAGCGGGGGAGATACGCAGTATTTT. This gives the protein CASSPGTSGGDTQYF. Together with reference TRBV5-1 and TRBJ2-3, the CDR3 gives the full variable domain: KAGVTQTPRYLIKTRGQQVTLSCSPISGHRSVSWYQQTPGQGLQFLFEYFSETQRNKGNFPGRFSGRQFSNSRSEMNVSTLELGDSALYLCASSPGTSGGDTQYFGPGTRLTVL.

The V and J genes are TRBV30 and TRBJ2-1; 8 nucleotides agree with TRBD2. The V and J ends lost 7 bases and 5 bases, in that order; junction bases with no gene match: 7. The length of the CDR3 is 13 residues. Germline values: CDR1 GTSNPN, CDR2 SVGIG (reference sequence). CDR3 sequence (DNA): TGTGCCTATCGGGGACTAGGAAACAATGAGCAGTTCTTC. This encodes CAYRGLGNNEQFF. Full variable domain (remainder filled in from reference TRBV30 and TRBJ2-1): SQTIHQWPATLVQPVGSPLSLECTVEGTSNPNLYWYRQAAGRGLQLLFYSVGIGQISSEVPQNLSASRPQDRQFILSSKKLLLSDSGFYLCAYRGLGNNEQFFGPGTRLTVL.

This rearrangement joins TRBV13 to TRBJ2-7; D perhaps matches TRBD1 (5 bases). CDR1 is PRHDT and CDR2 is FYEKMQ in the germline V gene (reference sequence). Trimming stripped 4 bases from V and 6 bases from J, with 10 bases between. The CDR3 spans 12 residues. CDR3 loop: CASSSTGAEQYF. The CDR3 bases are TGTGCCAGCAGCTCAACTGGGGCCGAGCAGTACTTC. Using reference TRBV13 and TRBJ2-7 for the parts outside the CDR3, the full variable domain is AAGVIQSPRHLIKEKRETATLKCYPIPRHDTVYWYQQGPGQDPQFLISFYEKMQSDKGSIPDRFSAQQFSDYHSELNMSSLELGDSALYFCASSSTGAEQYFGPGTRLTVT.

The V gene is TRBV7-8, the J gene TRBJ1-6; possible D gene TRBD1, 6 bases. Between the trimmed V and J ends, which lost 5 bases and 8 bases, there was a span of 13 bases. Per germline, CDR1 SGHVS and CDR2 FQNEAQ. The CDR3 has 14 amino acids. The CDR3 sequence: CASSPTGSHSPLHF. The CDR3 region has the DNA TGTGCCAGCAGCCCGACAGGCAGTCATTCACCCCTCCACTTT.

The DNA for the CDR3 is TGCGCCAGCAGCTTTGGGGGCTCGACCATGAACACTGAAGCTTTCTTT. Encoded protein: CASSFGGSTMNTEAFF. The chain links TRBV5-1 to TRBJ1-1; D possibly corresponds to TRBD1 (6 bases). CDR3 size: 16 residues. The V gene lost 2 bases and the J gene lost 0 bases, with 14 bases spanning the gap. The germline CDR1 and CDR2 sequences are SGHRS and YFSETQ.

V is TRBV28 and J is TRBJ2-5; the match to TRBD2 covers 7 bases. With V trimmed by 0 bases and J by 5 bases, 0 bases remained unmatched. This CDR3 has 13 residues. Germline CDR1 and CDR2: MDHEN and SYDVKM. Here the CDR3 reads CASSLWGGETQYF. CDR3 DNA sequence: TGTGCCAGCAGTTTATGGGGGGGGGAGACCCAGTACTTC.

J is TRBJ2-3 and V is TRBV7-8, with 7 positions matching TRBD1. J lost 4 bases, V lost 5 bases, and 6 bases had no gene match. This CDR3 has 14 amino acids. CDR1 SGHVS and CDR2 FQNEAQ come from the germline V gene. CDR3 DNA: TGTGCCAGCAGCCCAGGGGGTCCCTCAGATACGCAGTATTTT. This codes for CASSPGGPSDTQYF. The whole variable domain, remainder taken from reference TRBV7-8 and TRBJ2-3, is GAGVSQSPRYKVAKRGQDVALRCDPISGHVSLFWYQQALGQGPEFLTYFQNEAQLDKSGLPSDRFFAERPEGSVSTLKIQRTQQEDSAVYLCASSPGGPSDTQYFGPGTRLTVL.

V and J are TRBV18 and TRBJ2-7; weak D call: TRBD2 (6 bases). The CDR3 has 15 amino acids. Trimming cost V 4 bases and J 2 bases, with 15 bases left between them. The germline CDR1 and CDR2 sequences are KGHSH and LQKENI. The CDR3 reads CASSRLSGTAYEQYF. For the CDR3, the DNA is TGTGCCAGCTCACGTCTTAGCGGAACAGCCTACGAGCAGTACTTC.

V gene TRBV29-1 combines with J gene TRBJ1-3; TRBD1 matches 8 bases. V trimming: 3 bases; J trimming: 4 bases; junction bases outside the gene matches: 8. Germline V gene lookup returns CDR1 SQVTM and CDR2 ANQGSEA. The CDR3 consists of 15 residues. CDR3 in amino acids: CSVDLGQGAGNTIYF. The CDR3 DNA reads TGCAGCGTTGATTTGGGGCAGGGGGCCGGAAACACCATATATTTT.

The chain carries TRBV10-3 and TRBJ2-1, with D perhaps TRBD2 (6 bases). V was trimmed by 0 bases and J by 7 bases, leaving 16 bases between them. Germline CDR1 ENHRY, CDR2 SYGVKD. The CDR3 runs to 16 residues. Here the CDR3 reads CAISESTGAKGNEQFF. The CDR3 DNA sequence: TGTGCCATCAGTGAGTCAACGGGAGCAAAGGGTAATGAGCAGTTCTTC.

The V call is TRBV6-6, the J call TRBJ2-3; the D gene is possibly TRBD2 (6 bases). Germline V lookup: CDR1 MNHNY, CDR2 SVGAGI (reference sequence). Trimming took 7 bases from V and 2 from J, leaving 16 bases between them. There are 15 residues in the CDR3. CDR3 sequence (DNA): TGTGCCAGCACCCTCCTCGGGAGAGTCACAGATACGCAGTATTTT. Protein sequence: CASTLLGRVTDTQYF.

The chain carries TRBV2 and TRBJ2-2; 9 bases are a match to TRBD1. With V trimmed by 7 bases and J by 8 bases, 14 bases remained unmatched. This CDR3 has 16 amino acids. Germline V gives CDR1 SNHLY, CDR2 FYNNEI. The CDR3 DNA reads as TGTGCCAGCACCGTGGACAGGGGACAGAACATGGGGGAGCTGTTTTTT. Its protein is CASTVDRGQNMGELFF. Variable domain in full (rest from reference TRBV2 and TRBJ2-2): EPEVTQTPSHQVTQMGQEVILRCVPISNHLYFYWYRQILGQKVEFLVSFYNNEISEKSEIFDDQFSVERPDGSNFTLKIRSTKLEDSAMYFCASTVDRGQNMGELFFGEGSRLTVL.

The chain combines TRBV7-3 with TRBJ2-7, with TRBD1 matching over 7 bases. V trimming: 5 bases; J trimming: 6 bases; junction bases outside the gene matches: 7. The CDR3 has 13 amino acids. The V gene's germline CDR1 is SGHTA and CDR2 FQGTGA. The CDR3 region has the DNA TGTGCCAGCAGCATATCAGGGGGAAGCGAGCAGTACTTC. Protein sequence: CASSISGGSEQYF.